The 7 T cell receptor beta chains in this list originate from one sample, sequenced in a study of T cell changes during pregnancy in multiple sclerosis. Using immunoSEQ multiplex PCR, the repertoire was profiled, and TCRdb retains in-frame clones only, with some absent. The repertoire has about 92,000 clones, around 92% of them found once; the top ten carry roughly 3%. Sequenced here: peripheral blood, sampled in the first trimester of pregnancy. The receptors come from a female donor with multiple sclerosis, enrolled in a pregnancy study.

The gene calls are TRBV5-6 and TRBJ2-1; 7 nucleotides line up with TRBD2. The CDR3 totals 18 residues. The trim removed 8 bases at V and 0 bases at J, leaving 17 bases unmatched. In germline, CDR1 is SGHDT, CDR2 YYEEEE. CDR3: CASLTRQRRESSYNEQFF. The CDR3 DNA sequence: TGTGCCAGTCTCACACGACAGCGGCGGGAGAGCTCCTACAATGAGCAGTTCTTC.

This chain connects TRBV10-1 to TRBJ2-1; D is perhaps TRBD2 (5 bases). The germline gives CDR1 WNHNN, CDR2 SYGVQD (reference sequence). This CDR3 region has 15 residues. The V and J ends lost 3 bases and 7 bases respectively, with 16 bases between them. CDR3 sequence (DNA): TGCGCCAGCAGTGACAGGAGGCCCTCGGGAAATGAGCAGTTCTTC. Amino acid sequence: CASSDRRPSGNEQFF.

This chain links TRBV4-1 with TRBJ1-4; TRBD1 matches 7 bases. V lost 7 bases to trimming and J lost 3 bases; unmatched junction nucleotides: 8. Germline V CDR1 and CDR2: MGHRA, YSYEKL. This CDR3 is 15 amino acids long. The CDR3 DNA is TGCGCCAGCATCACAGGGGTTCTATCTAATGAAAAACTGTTTTTT. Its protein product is CASITGVLSNEKLFF.

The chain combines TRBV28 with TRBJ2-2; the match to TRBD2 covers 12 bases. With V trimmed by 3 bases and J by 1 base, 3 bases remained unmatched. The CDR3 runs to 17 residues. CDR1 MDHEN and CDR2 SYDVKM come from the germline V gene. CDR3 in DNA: TGTGCCAGCAGTTTCCTAGCGGGAGGGTTGAACACCGGGGAGCTGTTTTTT. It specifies CASSFLAGGLNTGELFF. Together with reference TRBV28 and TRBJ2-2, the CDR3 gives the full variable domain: DVKVTQSSRYLVKRTGEKVFLECVQDMDHENMFWYRQDPGLGLRLIYFSYDVKMKEKGDIPEGYSVSREKKERFSLILESASTNQTSMYLCASSFLAGGLNTGELFFGEGSRLTVL.

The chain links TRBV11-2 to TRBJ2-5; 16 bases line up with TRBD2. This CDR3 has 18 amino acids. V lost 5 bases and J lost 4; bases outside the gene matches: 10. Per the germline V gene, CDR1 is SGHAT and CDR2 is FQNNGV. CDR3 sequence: CASSRGTSGRAGIETQYF. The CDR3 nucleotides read TGTGCCAGCAGCCGCGGGACTAGCGGGAGGGCTGGTATAGAGACCCAGTACTTC.

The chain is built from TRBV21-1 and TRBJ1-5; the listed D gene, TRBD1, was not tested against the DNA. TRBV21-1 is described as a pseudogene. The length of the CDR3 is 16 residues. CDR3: CASSKSRLGGNQPQHF. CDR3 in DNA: TGTGCCAGCAGCAAGAGTAGGTTAGGGGGCAATCAGCCCCAGCATTTT.

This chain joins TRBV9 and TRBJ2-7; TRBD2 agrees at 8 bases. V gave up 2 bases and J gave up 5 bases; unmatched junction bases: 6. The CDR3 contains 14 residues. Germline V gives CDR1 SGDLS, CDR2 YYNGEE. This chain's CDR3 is CASSVIATSDEQYF. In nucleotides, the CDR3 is TGTGCCAGCAGCGTTATCGCGACTAGCGACGAGCAGTACTTC.